This T cell receptor beta chain was captured by sequencing in a study of blood T cell repertoires in COVID-19. The wider study: The United States, Italy and Spain supplied acute and convalescent COVID-19 samples. From T cells, B-cell-depleted T cells, or PBMCs came the material, which was cDNA or gDNA.

Original analysis: Using reference gene primer amplification, nucleated cell counts were estimated. Generated by immunoSEQ multiplex PCR, the TCRdb table keeps only in-frame clones and is missing some. V, J and clone size are those of that table, while D and trimming were read from the DNA. Among about 100,000 clones listed, around four fifths were seen once. V was clipped by 5 bases and J by 0 bases; unmatched bases: 8. Germline CDR1 is SGHVS and CDR2 is FQNEAQ. CDR3 length equals 18 residues. The sequenced sample consisted of peripheral blood. The sequence was obtained from a man in his sixties with active or convalescent COVID-19. The rearrangement uses TRBV7-8 and TRBJ2-1; 12 bases map to TRBD2. The CDR3 loop reads CASSPGLAGMSSYNEQFF. CDR3 in DNA: TGTGCCAGCAGCCCGGGACTAGCGGGCATGAGCTCCTACAATGAGCAGTTCTTC. The full variable domain, in which reference TRBV7-8 and TRBJ2-1 provide the parts outside the CDR3, is GAGVSQSPRYKVAKRGQDVALRCDPISGHVSLFWYQQALGQGPEFLTYFQNEAQLDKSGLPSDRFFAERPEGSVSTLKIQRTQQEDSAVYLCASSPGLAGMSSYNEQFFGPGTRLTVL.